This T cell receptor (beta chain) was documented in a study of blood T cell repertoires in COVID-19. Source study methods: Amplification from reference gene primers served as the basis for estimated nucleated cell counts. Assay used: immunoSEQ multiplex PCR; TCRdb lists only in-frame clones, some missing. That table furnishes V, J and clone size, whereas the DNA furnished D and trimming. The data contain about 130,000 clones, approximately 84% of them seen just once; the ten biggest clones take up about 13%. The trim removed 2 bases at V and 1 base at J, leaving 4 bases unmatched. Germline-derived CDR1 and CDR2 are GTSNPN and SVGIG (reference sequence). The CDR3 is 15 residues long.

The rearrangement uses TRBV30 and TRBJ2-7; 11 nucleotides agree with TRBD1. The receptor comes from a human donor in a cohort sampled during active COVID-19. The material sequenced was peripheral blood. Here the CDR3 reads CAWSNGQGASYEQYF. The CDR3 DNA reads as TGTGCCTGGAGTAATGGACAGGGGGCTTCCTACGAGCAGTACTTC.